This T cell receptor beta chain appears in the sequencing data of a study of shared clonotypes between healthy human individuals. Findings and limits, study-wide: Generally, estimated richness proved larger in naive subsets than it did in memory subsets. Among donors, sharing of clonotypes was expected to be affected by sequencing depth.

Produced via immunoSEQ multiplex PCR; TCRdb's table is partial and in-frame only. The table includes some 2.1 million clones, 85% to 95% detected once. As concerns this clone: Its antigen is undetermined.

CDR1 GTSNPN and CDR2 SVGIG come from the germline V gene (reference sequence). After removal of 2 bases from V and 6 bases from J, the junction contained 9 bases not matched to a gene. The CDR3 spans 15 residues. V and J are TRBV30 and TRBJ2-2; 7 nucleotides match TRBD1. What was sequenced was naive CD4+ T cells sorted from blood. Subset specified: CD45RA+ positively selected. The sequence came from a man aged 18 to 30 in good health. The CDR3 coding sequence is TGTGCCTGGAGTCCACTTGGGCAGGGGGCCGGGGAGCTGTTTTTT. Amino acid sequence: CAWSPLGQGAGELFF.